This T cell receptor beta chain was documented in a study of CD8+ T cells in alopecia areata. V gave up 0 bases and J gave up 2 bases, with 11 bases separating them. The length of the CDR3 is 16 residues. The germline CDR1 and CDR2 sequences are MNHEY and SVGAGI. This clone was seen only once. What it recognizes is unknown. Study outcomes and limitations: Normal skin's resident alphabeta T cells are also sequenced in scalp samples. Possibly because of HLA-related factors, TCR sharing was less clear across patients than in mice.

The study team obtained lesional scalp punch biopsies and peripheral blood from alopecia areata patients. TCR sequencing used cDNA made by reverse transcription of extracted RNA. Repertoires were generated with immunoSEQ multiplex PCR, while TCRdb's copy carries only in-frame clones and drops some. This sample has roughly 35,000 clones; 55% occur once, and the top ten carry under 40%. Sequenced material: NKG2D-high CD8+ T cells sorted from blood. The chain couples TRBV6-5 to TRBJ2-1; D is ambiguous. The source of this sequence is a human donor with alopecia areata. Written as DNA, the CDR3 is TGTGCCAGCAGTTACTCGACCCGAGCCCCCTACAATGAGCAGTTCTTC. Its protein product is CASSYSTRAPYNEQFF.